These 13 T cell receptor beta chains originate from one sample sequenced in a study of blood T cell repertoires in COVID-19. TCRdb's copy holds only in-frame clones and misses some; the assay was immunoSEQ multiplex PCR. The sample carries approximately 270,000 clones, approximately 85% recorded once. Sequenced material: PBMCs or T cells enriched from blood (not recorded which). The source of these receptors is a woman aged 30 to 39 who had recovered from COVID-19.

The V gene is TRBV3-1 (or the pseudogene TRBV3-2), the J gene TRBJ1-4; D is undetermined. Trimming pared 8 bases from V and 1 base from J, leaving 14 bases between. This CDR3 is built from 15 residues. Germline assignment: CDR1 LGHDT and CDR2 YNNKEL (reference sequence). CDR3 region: CASALSMVTNEKLFF. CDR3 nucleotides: TGTGCCAGCGCACTTTCCATGGTAACTAATGAAAAACTGTTTTTT.

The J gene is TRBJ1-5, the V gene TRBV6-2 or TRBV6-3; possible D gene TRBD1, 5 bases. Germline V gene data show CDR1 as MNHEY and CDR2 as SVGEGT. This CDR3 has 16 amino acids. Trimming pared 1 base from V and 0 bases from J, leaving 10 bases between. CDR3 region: CASSYFTGYSNQPQHF. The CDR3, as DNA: TGTGCCAGCAGTTACTTTACAGGATATAGCAATCAGCCCCAGCATTTT.

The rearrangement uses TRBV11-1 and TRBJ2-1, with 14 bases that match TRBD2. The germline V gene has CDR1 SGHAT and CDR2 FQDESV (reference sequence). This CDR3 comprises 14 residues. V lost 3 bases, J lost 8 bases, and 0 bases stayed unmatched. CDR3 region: CASSLGLAGDEQFF. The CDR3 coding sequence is TGTGCCAGCAGCTTGGGACTAGCGGGAGATGAGCAGTTCTTC.

The CDR3: CASSAAGTASYGYTF. The CDR3 coding sequence is TGTGCCAGCAGCGCTGCCGGGACAGCCTCATATGGCTACACCTTC. The chain recombines TRBV9 with TRBJ1-2; TRBD1 aligns across 7 bases. The germline gives CDR1 SGDLS, CDR2 YYNGEE. The length of the CDR3 is 15 residues. The J segment lost 5 bases and the V segment lost 3 bases, leaving 10 bases of the junction unmatched.

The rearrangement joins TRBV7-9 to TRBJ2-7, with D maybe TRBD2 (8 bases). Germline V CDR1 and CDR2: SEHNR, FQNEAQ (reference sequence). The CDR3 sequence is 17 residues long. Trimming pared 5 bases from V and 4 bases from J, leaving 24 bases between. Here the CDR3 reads CASSPGGGQPLNYEQYF. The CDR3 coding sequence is TGTGCCAGCAGCCCGGGGGGGGGACAGCCTTTGAATTACGAGCAGTACTTC.

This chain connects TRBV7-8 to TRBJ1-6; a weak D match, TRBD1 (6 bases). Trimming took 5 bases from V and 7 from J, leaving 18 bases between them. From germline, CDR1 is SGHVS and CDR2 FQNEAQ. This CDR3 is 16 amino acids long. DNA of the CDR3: TGTGCCAGCAGCATAAAACAGGGAGTTGGAAATTCACCCCTCCACTTT. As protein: CASSIKQGVGNSPLHF.

CDR3 residues: CSASGRDSTSYEQYF. CDR3 nucleotides: TGCAGTGCTAGTGGCCGGGACTCGACTTCCTACGAGCAGTACTTC. The genes are TRBV20-1 and TRBJ2-7, with D tentatively TRBD2 (6 bases). The CDR3 extends over 15 amino acids. Germline CDR1 reads DFQATT; CDR2 reads SNEGSKA (reference sequence). With 3 bases removed from V and 1 base from J, the gap between germline ends came to 16 bases.

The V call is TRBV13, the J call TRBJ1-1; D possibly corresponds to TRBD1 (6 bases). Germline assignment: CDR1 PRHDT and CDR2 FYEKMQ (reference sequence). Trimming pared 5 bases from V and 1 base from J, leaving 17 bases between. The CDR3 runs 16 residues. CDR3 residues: CASSPRGATQNTEAFF. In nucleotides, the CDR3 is TGTGCCAGCAGCCCCCGGGGGGCCACCCAGAACACTGAAGCTTTCTTT.

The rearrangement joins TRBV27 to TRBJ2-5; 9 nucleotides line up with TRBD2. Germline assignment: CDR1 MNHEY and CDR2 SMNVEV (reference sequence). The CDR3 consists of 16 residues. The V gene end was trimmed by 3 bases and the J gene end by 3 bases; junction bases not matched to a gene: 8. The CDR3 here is CASSLGLAEGKETQYF. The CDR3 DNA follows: TGTGCCAGCAGTTTGGGACTAGCAGAGGGGAAAGAGACCCAGTACTTC.

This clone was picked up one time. In DNA form, the CDR3 reads TGTGCCAGCAGTCCCGGGAGTCACGGTGGGAACACTGAAGCTTTCTTT. It codes for CASSPGSHGGNTEAFF. The chain combines TRBV28 with TRBJ1-1; no clear D gene. Trimming stripped 5 bases from V and 1 base from J, with 17 bases between. CDR3 length equals 16 residues. Germline CDR1 is MDHEN and CDR2 is SYDVKM. The entire variable domain, with the rest obtained from reference TRBV28 and TRBJ1-1, is as follows: DVKVTQSSRYLVKRTGEKVFLECVQDMDHENMFWYRQDPGLGLRLIYFSYDVKMKEKGDIPEGYSVSREKKERFSLILESASTNQTSMYLCASSPGSHGGNTEAFFGQGTRLTVV.

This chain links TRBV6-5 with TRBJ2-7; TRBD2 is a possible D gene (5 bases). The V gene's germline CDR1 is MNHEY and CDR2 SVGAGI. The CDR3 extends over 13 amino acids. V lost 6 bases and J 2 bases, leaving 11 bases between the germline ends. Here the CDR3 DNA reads TGTGCCAGCAGGAGTCGGGAAACCTACGAGCAGTACTTC. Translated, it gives CASRSRETYEQYF.

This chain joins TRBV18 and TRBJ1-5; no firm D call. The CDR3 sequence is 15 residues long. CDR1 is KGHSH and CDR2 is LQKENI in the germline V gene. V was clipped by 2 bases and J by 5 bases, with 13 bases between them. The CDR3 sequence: CASSPNWSEDQPQHF. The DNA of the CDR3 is TGTGCCAGCTCACCAAATTGGTCGGAGGATCAGCCCCAGCATTTT.

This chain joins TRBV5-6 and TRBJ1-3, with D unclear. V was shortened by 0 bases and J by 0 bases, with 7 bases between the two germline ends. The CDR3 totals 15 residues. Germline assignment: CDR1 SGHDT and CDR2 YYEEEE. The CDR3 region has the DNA TGTGCCAGCAGCTTGGGCGGGTTCTCTGGAAACACCATATATTTT. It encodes CASSLGGFSGNTIYF.